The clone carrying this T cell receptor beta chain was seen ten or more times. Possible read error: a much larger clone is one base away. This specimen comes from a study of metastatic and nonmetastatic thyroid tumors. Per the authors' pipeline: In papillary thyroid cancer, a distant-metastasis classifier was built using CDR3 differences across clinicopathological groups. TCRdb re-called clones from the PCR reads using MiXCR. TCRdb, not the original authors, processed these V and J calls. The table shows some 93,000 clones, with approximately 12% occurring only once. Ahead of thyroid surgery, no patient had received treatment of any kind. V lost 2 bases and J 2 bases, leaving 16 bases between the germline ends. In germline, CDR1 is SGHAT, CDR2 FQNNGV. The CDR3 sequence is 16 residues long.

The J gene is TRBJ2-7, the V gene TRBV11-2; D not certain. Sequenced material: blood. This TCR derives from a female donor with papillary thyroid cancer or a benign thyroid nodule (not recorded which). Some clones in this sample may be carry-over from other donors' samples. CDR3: CASSLSIGGFTYEQYF. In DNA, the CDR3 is TGTGCCAGCAGCTTAAGTATAGGTGGCTTTACCTACGAGCAGTACTTC.